These 28 T cell receptor beta chains were all obtained from the same sample, sequenced in a study of OX40 agonist ivuxolimab in advanced cancers. Profiling relied on immunoSEQ multiplex PCR, and the TCRdb table lists in-frame clones only, not all of them. The data contain roughly 50,000 clones, around nine tenths of them singletons. The sample in question was CD4+ or CD8+ T cells sorted from blood, obtained in a trial of the OX40 agonist ivuxolimab. These receptors all stem from an adult with an advanced solid tumor such as melanoma, head and neck, liver or kidney cancer.

The chain recombines TRBV2 with TRBJ2-7, with TRBD1 identical over 9 bases. The germline V gene encodes CDR1 SNHLY and CDR2 FYNNEI. After removal of 3 bases from V and 2 bases from J, the junction contained 11 bases not matched to a gene. The CDR3 has 17 amino acids. CDR3: CASSDTVGQGNPYEQYF. The CDR3 DNA sequence: TGTGCCAGCAGTGATACAGTGGGACAGGGAAATCCCTACGAGCAGTACTTC.

This clone was seen more than once but under ten times. The V and J genes are TRBV9 and TRBJ2-7; D tentatively fits TRBD1 or TRBD2 (5 bases each). The CDR3 has 16 residues. Between the trimmed V and J ends, which lost 4 bases and 2 bases, there was a span of 19 bases. Germline CDR1 and CDR2: SGDLS and YYNGEE. The CDR3 protein is CASSPRGTPSPYEQYF. The CDR3 DNA reads TGTGCCAGCAGCCCCCGAGGGACCCCTTCCCCCTACGAGCAGTACTTC.

Concerning this clone itself: The junction departs from germline at one end; a sequencing error may be responsible. This chain links TRBV7-7 with TRBJ2-1; D gene uncertain. The CDR3 runs to 13 residues. CDR1 is SSHAT, CDR2 FNYEAQ, per germline (reference sequence). CDR3 DNA: TGTGCTAGCAGCTTGACCGAGTACAATGAGCAGTTCTTC. Residues: CASSLTEYNEQFF.

V gene TRBV9 combines with J gene TRBJ2-1; D possibly corresponds to TRBD1 (6 bases). This CDR3 spans 15 amino acids. Trimming stripped 0 bases from V and 2 bases from J, with 9 bases between. The germline CDR1 and CDR2 sequences are SGDLS and YYNGEE. The CDR3 loop reads CASSVVGGTYNEQFF. In nucleotides, the CDR3 is TGTGCCAGCAGCGTAGTAGGGGGAACCTACAATGAGCAGTTCTTC.

The DNA for the CDR3 is TGTGCCAGCAGCTTCGGTCGGGGTGTTAGCACTGAAGCTTTCTTT. As protein: CASSFGRGVSTEAFF. The rearrangement links TRBV7-9 to TRBJ1-1, with D uncertain. CDR3 length: 15 residues. Germline V gives CDR1 SEHNR, CDR2 FQNEAQ (reference sequence). Trimming cost V 3 bases and J 4 bases, with 15 bases left between them.

The CDR3 DNA follows: TGTGCCAGCAGCTTAACGGGAACGGGGGTAGCCGGGAGGGAGACCCAGTACTTC. This codes for CASSLTGTGVAGRETQYF. The rearrangement joins TRBV7-3 to TRBJ2-5; 7 bases map to TRBD2. V lost 0 bases, J lost 5 bases, and 15 bases stayed unmatched. In germline, CDR1 is SGHTA, CDR2 FQGTGA. This CDR3 spans 18 amino acids.

This clone was picked up one time. Distinct nucleotide sequences in the sample also encode this CDR3. The rearrangement joins TRBV6-5 to TRBJ1-5, with D perhaps matching TRBD1 (5 bases). V was shortened by 2 bases and J by 4 bases, with 6 bases between the two germline ends. Germline CDR1 and CDR2: MNHEY and SVGAGI. The CDR3 totals 13 residues. DNA of the CDR3: TGTGCCAGCAGTTACGGGGGGAATCAGCCCCAGCATTTT. Its translation is CASSYGGNQPQHF.

The J gene is TRBJ1-5, the V gene TRBV7-9; D ambiguous. The CDR3 has 14 residues. The V and J ends lost 1 base and 7 bases respectively, with 11 bases between them. The germline V gene encodes CDR1 SEHNR and CDR2 FQNEAQ (reference sequence). CDR3 coding DNA: TGTGCCAGCAGCTTAGGGATCGGGGTCCAGCCCCAGCATTTT. Translation: CASSLGIGVQPQHF.

This clone was recorded a few times. The chain uses TRBV13 and TRBJ1-6; D uncertain. Germline V gives CDR1 PRHDT, CDR2 FYEKMQ (reference sequence). CDR3 length: 13 residues. The V end lost 2 bases, the J end lost 7 bases, and 6 bases lay between the germline ends. The CDR3 bases are TGTGCCAGCAGCTTAAAAAAGAATTCACCCCTCCACTTT. Residues: CASSLKKNSPLHF.

The V gene is TRBV7-9, the J gene TRBJ2-7, with TRBD1 matching 10 bases. The CDR3 length is 14 residues. The germline V gene encodes CDR1 SEHNR and CDR2 FQNEAQ (reference sequence). V gave up 5 bases and J gave up 3 bases; unmatched junction bases: 4. CDR3 sequence (DNA): TGTGCCAGCAGCCCGGGGGACAGGGGCTACGAGCAGTACTTC. This translates into CASSPGDRGYEQYF.

CDR3 in DNA: TGTGCCAGCAGCGTAGGCCGGGGGCCATACGAGCAGTACTTC. Its translation: CASSVGRGPYEQYF. The chain combines TRBV9 with TRBJ2-7; either TRBD1 or TRBD2 may fit D (6 bases each). The CDR3 has 14 amino acids. Trimming shortened V by 0 bases and J by 4 bases, and 11 bases separated the two germline ends. CDR1 SGDLS and CDR2 YYNGEE come from the germline V gene.

This chain uses TRBV7-9 with TRBJ2-5, with TRBD1 as a possible D gene (6 bases). This CDR3 region has 13 residues. V was trimmed by 7 bases and J by 3 bases, leaving 12 bases between them. From germline, CDR1 is SEHNR and CDR2 FQNEAQ (reference sequence). CDR3 residues: CASKGRGEETQYF. The CDR3 DNA follows: TGTGCCAGCAAGGGCAGGGGAGAAGAGACCCAGTACTTC.

The chain uses TRBV4-2 and TRBJ2-6, with 12 bases that match TRBD1. This CDR3 comprises 18 residues. Germline assignment: CDR1 LGHNA and CDR2 YNFKEQ. The trim removed 0 bases at V and 3 bases at J, leaving 3 bases unmatched. CDR3 coding DNA: TGTGCCAGCAGCCAAGAAGGGACAGGGGGCAATGGGGCCAACGTCCTGACTTTC. It translates to CASSQEGTGGNGANVLTF.

The CDR3 loop reads CASSVEGRTNEKLFF. The CDR3 DNA reads as TGCGCCAGCAGCGTGGAGGGGCGGACTAATGAAAAACTGTTTTTT. The chain has TRBV5-1 and TRBJ1-4; tentatively, D is TRBD1 (5 bases). This CDR3 is 15 amino acids long. Trimming removed 4 bases at V and 2 bases at J, with 12 bases between. Germline V CDR1 and CDR2: SGHRS, YFSETQ.

Written as DNA, the CDR3 is TGTGCCAGCAGTGGGGATGGGGATACGCAGTATTTT. Amino acid sequence: CASSGDGDTQYF. This chain uses TRBV9 with TRBJ2-3, with unresolved D. The CDR3 consists of 12 residues. Germline V lookup: CDR1 SGDLS, CDR2 YYNGEE. Trimming left V 5 bases short and J 6 bases short, with 10 bases between.

The V and J genes are TRBV4-3 and TRBJ2-3, with TRBD1 identical over 7 bases. Looked up from germline, CDR1 is LGHNA and CDR2 is YSLEER. The V segment lost 5 bases and the J segment 4 bases; nucleotides outside the gene matches: 6. The CDR3 covers 14 residues. In DNA, the CDR3 is TGCGCCAGCAGCTCTTGGACAGGAGCAGATACGCAGTATTTT. Protein product: CASSSWTGADTQYF.

The rearrangement uses TRBV19 and TRBJ1-5; D remains unclear. Trimming removed 5 bases from V and 4 bases from J, with 12 bases in between. The CDR3 runs 14 residues. Germline values: CDR1 LNHDA, CDR2 SQIVND (reference sequence). The CDR3 coding sequence is TGTGCCAGTAGTCTCCCAGCGGGGAATCAGCCCCAGCATTTT. This encodes CASSLPAGNQPQHF.

The V and J genes are TRBV6-5 and TRBJ1-6; D not certain. CDR1 is MNHEY, CDR2 SVGAGI, per germline. The V and J ends lost 2 bases and 8 bases respectively, with 16 bases between them. This CDR3 has 16 amino acids. The CDR3 here is CASSYGFGMTYSPLHF. The CDR3 bases are TGTGCCAGCAGTTACGGTTTCGGGATGACTTATTCACCCCTCCACTTT.

The chain's CDR3 is CASSLVAGGFAEQYF. CDR3 DNA: TGTGCCAGCAGCTTAGTGGCGGGAGGCTTCGCCGAGCAGTACTTC. This chain connects TRBV7-8 to TRBJ2-7, with TRBD2 matching over 8 bases. The CDR3 loop spans 15 amino acids. CDR1 SGHVS and CDR2 FQNEAQ come from the germline V gene. After removal of 1 base from V and 6 bases from J, the junction contained 8 bases not matched to a gene. Combining the CDR3 with reference TRBV7-8 and TRBJ2-7 gives the whole variable domain GAGVSQSPRYKVAKRGQDVALRCDPISGHVSLFWYQQALGQGPEFLTYFQNEAQLDKSGLPSDRFFAERPEGSVSTLKIQRTQQEDSAVYLCASSLVAGGFAEQYFGPGTRLTVT.

This chain uses TRBV6-5 with TRBJ1-1; D may be TRBD1 (5 bases). The CDR3 totals 16 residues. V was pared by 4 bases and J by 2 bases, with 17 bases between. In germline, CDR1 is MNHEY, CDR2 SVGAGI. The CDR3 DNA sequence: TGTGCCAGCAGTTTCGGGACCGAGCTTAAAAACACTGAAGCTTTCTTT. Encoded protein: CASSFGTELKNTEAFF.

The CDR3 loop is CSVPSGSSYNEQFF. The CDR3 region has the DNA TGCAGCGTTCCTAGCGGGAGTAGCTACAATGAGCAGTTCTTC. The gene calls are TRBV29-1 and TRBJ2-1; TRBD2 matches 10 bases. The ends lost 5 bases at V and 3 bases at J; junction bases unmatched: 4. The CDR3 is 14 amino acids. Germline loops: CDR1 SQVTM, CDR2 ANQGSEA.

The chain joins TRBV19 to TRBJ2-7; 12 bases line up with TRBD2. J gave up 5 bases and V 5 bases, and 10 bases lay outside the gene matches. CDR1 is LNHDA and CDR2 is SQIVND in the germline V gene (reference sequence). This CDR3 is built from 16 residues. The CDR3 is CASSASLAGGVDEQYF. CDR3 sequence (DNA): TGTGCCAGTAGTGCAAGCCTAGCGGGAGGGGTCGACGAGCAGTACTTC.

The CDR3 protein is CASSQDYLSNQPQHF. CDR3 sequence (DNA): TGTGCCAGCAGCCAAGATTATCTTAGCAATCAGCCCCAGCATTTT. The chain employs TRBV4-2 and TRBJ1-5, with no clear D. Germline CDR1 is LGHNA and CDR2 is YNFKEQ. CDR3 size: 15 residues. Trimming shortened V by 0 bases and J by 0 bases, and 6 bases separated the two germline ends.

The chain carries TRBV7-6 and TRBJ2-1; D might be TRBD2 (6 bases). CDR1 is SGHVS and CDR2 is FNYEAQ in the germline V gene. V lost 1 base and J 3 bases, leaving 16 bases between the germline ends. The CDR3 spans 17 residues. CDR3 amino acids: CASSLEGSGKFYNEQFF. DNA of the CDR3: TGTGCCAGCAGCTTAGAGGGTAGCGGTAAATTCTACAATGAGCAGTTCTTC. Using reference TRBV7-6 and TRBJ2-1 for the parts outside the CDR3, the full variable domain is GAGVSQSPRYKVTKRGQDVALRCDPISGHVSLYWYRQALGQGPEFLTYFNYEAQQDKSGLPNDRFSAERPEGSISTLTIQRTEQRDSAMYRCASSLEGSGKFYNEQFFGPGTRLTVL.

The chain links TRBV6-5 to TRBJ2-7; D call uncertain. The V gene's germline CDR1 is MNHEY and CDR2 SVGAGI. CDR3 length: 15 residues. Trimming removed 0 bases from V and 0 bases from J, with 9 bases in between. CDR3 DNA sequence: TGTGCCAGCAGTTACTCGAGTAGGGACTCCTACGAGCAGTACTTC. Its protein product is CASSYSSRDSYEQYF.

CDR3 residues: CASSFSPGGGTGELFF. The CDR3 DNA sequence: TGTGCCAGCAGCTTCTCTCCGGGAGGGGGCACCGGGGAGCTGTTTTTT. The rearrangement joins TRBV5-6 to TRBJ2-2; 8 bases are a match to TRBD2. After removal of 2 bases from V and 4 bases from J, the junction contained 7 bases not matched to a gene. This CDR3 is 16 amino acids long. CDR1 is SGHDT, CDR2 YYEEEE, per germline.

This chain links TRBV5-6 with TRBJ2-5; TRBD1 matches at 9 bases. The J call may be mistaken, given a closer DNA end match to TRBJ2-7. The CDR3 is 14 residues long. From germline, CDR1 is SGHDT and CDR2 YYEEEE. CDR3 nucleotide sequence: TGTGCCAGCAGCTCGGGACAGGGTGCCTACGAGCAGTACTTC. Its translation: CASSSGQGAYEQYF.

In nucleotides, the CDR3 is TGTGCCAGCAGCGTAGAGGGGGTGTGGGAGACCCAGTACTTC. Its protein is CASSVEGVWETQYF. The J gene is TRBJ2-5, the V gene TRBV9, with D perhaps matching TRBD1 (6 bases). This CDR3 is built from 14 residues. The V end lost 0 bases, the J end lost 5 bases, and 11 bases lay between the germline ends. Germline V gene sequence: CDR1 SGDLS, CDR2 YYNGEE. The variable domain in full, with the rest retrieved from reference TRBV9 and TRBJ2-5, is DSGVTQTPKHLITATGQRVTLRCSPRSGDLSVYWYQQSLDQGLQFLIQYYNGEERAKGNILERFSAQQFPDLHSELNLSSLELGDSALYFCASSVEGVWETQYFGPGTRLLVL.